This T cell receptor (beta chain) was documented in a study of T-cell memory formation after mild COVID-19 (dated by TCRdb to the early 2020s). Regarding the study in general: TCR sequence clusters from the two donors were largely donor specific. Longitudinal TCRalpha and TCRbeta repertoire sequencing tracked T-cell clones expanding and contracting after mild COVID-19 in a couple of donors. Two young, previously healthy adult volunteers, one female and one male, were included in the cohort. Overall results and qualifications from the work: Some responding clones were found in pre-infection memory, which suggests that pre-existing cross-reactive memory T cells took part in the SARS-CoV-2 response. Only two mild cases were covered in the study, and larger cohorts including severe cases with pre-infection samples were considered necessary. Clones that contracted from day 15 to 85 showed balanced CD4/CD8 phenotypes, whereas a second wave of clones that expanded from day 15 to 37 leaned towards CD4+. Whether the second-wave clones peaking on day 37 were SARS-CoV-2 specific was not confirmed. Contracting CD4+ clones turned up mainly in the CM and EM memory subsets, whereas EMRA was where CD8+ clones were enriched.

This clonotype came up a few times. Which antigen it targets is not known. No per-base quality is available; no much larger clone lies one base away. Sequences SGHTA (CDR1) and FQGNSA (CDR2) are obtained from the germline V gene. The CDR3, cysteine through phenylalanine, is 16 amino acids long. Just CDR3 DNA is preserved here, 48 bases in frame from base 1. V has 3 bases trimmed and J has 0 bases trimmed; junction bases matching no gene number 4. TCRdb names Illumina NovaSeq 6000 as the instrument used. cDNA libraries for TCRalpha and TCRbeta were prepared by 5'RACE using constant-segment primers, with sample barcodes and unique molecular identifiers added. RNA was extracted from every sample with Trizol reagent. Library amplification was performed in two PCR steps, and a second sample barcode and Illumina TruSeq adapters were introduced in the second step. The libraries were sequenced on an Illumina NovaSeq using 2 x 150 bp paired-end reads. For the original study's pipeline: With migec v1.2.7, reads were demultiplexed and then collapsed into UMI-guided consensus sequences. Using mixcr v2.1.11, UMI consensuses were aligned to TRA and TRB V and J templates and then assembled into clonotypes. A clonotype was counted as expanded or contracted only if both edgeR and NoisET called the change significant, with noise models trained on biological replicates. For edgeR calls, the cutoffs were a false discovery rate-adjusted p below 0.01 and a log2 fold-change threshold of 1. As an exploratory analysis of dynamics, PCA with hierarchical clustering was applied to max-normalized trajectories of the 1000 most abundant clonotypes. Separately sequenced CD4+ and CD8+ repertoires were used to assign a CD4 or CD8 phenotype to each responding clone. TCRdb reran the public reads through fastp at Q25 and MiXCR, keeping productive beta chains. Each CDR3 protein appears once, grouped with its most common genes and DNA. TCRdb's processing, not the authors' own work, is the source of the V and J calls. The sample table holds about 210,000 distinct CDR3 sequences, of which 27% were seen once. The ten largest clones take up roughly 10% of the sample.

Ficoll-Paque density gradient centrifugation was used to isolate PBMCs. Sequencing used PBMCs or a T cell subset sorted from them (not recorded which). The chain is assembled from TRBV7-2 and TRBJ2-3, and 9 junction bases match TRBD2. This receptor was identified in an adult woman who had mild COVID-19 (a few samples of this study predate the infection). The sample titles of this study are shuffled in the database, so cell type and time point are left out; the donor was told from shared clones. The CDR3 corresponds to CASSLGGGGSTDTQYF. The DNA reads TGTGCCAGCAGCTTGGGCGGGGGGGGAAGCACAGATACGCAGTATTTT.